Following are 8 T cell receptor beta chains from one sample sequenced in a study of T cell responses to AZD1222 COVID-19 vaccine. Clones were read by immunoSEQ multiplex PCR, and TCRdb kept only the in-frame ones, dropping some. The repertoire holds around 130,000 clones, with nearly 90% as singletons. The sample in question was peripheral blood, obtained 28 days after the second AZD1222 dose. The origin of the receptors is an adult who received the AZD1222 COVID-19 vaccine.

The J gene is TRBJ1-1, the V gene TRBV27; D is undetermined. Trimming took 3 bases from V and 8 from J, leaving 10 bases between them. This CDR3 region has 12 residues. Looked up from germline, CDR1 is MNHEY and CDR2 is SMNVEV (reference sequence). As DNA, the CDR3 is TGTGCCAGCAGTTTCCGGCCGGGGGAAGCTTTCTTT. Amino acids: CASSFRPGEAFF.

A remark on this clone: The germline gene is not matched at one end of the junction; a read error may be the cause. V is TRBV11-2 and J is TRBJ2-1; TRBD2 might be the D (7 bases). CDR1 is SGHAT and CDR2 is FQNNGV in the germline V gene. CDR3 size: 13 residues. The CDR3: CASSSQGGGDVVF. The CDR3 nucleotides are TGTGCCAGCAGCTCCCAGGGAGGGGGGGATGTGGTCTTC. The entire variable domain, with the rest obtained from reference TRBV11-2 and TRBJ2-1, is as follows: EAGVAQSPRYKIIEKRQSVAFWCNPISGHATLYWYQQILGQGPKLLIQFQNNGVVDDSQLPKDRFSAERLKGVDSTLKIQPAKLEDSAVYLCASSSQGGGDVVFGPGTRLTVL.

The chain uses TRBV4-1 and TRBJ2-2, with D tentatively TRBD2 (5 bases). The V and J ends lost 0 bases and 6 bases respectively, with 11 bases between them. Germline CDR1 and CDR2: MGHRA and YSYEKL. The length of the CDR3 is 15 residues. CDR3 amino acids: CASSQDPGVAGELFF. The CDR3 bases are TGCGCCAGCAGCCAAGACCCCGGGGTAGCCGGGGAGCTGTTTTTT.

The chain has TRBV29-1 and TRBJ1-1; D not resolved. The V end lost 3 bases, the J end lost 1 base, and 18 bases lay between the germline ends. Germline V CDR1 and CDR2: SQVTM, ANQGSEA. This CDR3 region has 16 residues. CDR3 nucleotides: TGCAGCGTTGATGGGCCAGTTAAAGAGTGGAACACTGAAGCTTTCTTT. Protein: CSVDGPVKEWNTEAFF.

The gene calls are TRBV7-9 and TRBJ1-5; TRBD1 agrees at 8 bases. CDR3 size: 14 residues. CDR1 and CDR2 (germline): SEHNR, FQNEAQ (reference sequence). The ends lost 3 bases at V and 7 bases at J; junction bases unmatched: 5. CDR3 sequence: CASSFGQGHQPQHF. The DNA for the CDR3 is TGTGCCAGCAGCTTTGGACAGGGCCACCAGCCCCAGCATTTT.

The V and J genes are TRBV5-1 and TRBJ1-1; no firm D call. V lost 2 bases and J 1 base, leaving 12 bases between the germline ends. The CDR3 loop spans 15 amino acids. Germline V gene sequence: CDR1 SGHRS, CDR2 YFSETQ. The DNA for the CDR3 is TGCGCCAGCAGCTTCGTGGGAGGCGCGAACACTGAAGCTTTCTTT. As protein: CASSFVGGANTEAFF.

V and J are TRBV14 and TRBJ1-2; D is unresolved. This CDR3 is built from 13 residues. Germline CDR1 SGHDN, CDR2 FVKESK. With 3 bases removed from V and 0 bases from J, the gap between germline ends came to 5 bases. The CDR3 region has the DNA TGTGCCAGCAGCCAGCAGACTAACTATGGCTACACCTTC. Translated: CASSQQTNYGYTF.

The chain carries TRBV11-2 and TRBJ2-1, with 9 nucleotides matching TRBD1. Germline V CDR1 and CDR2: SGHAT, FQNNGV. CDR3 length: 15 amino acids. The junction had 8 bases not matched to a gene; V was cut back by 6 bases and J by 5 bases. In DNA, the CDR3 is TGTGCCAGCAGAAGATTCGGGACAGGGAACAATGAGCAGTTCTTC. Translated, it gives CASRRFGTGNNEQFF.